This passage covers 18 T cell receptor beta chains from one sample sequenced in a study of human T cells and chemical hapten exposure. Stated time point: patch test 3, about 24 weeks after DPC sensitization. Treatment reported: therapeutic diphenylcyclopropenone sensitization with weekly scalp DPC. Total RNA was isolated from whole blood that had not been fractionated. One entry per CDR3 protein results from TCRdb running MiXCR on the RACE reads. Here the sample spans around 40,000 distinct CDR3 sequences, approximately 11% being singletons. Material: whole blood, obtained in connection with sensitization to the hapten diphenylcyclopropenone (DPC). The source of these receptors is a woman in her thirties or forties with alopecia areata. Some clones in this sample may be carry-over from other donors' samples.

This clonotype was found a few times. The chain has TRBV5-1 and TRBJ2-1, with TRBD2 as a possible D gene (6 bases). This CDR3 has 15 residues. Germline-derived CDR1 and CDR2 are SGHRS and YFSETQ. V lost 0 bases to trimming and J lost 4 bases, with 11 bases between them. In nucleotides, the CDR3 is TGCGCCAGCAGCTTGGTAGAGGCGGGATACAATGAGCAGTTCTTC. It is translated as CASSLVEAGYNEQFF.

The chain recombines TRBV11-3 with TRBJ1-1; no firm D call. Germline-derived CDR1 and CDR2 are SGHNT and YENEEA. V was shortened by 5 bases and J by 5 bases, with 12 bases between the two germline ends. CDR3 length: 13 amino acids. The CDR3 sequence is CASSREAETEAFF. The CDR3 DNA is TGTGCCAGCAGCCGAGAGGCGGAAACTGAAGCTTTCTTT.

This clonotype has a handful of counts. The rearrangement joins TRBV29-1 to TRBJ2-6; the D is unclear. The CDR3 runs to 13 residues. V shed 3 bases and J shed 0 bases, with 3 bases lying between them. CDR1 SQVTM and CDR2 ANQGSEA come from the germline V gene. The CDR3, as DNA: TGCAGCGTTGAGGACTCTGGGGCCAACGTCCTGACTTTC. Its translation: CSVEDSGANVLTF.

This clonotype was detected many times. The rearrangement joins TRBV21-1 to TRBJ1-5; the table's D call TRBD1 went unverified against the DNA. TRBV21-1 is shown as a pseudogene. The CDR3 sequence is 17 residues long. The CDR3 protein is CASSNRAPDSSNQPQHF. The CDR3 DNA follows: TGTGCCAGCAGCAATCGGGCCCCGGACAGTAGCAATCAGCCCCAGCATTTT.

This clonotype was detected ten times or more. The gene calls are TRBV11-2 and TRBJ2-4; D possibly corresponds to TRBD1 (6 bases). The CDR3 is made up of 15 amino acids. V was pared by 1 base and J by 1 base, with 8 bases between. CDR1 and CDR2 from the germline V gene are SGHAT and FQNNGV. The CDR3 region has the DNA TGTGCCAGCAGCTTAGGAACAGGGGCCAAAAACATTCAGTACTTC. Its protein is CASSLGTGAKNIQYF.

This clonotype was counted ten times or more. The chain carries TRBV12-3 or TRBV12-4 and TRBJ2-3; D remains unclear. Trimming removed 2 bases at V and 4 bases at J, with 10 bases between. The CDR3 length is 14 residues. CDR3 in amino acids: CASSLRVRADTQYF. In DNA form, the CDR3 reads TGTGCCAGCAGTTTAAGGGTTCGGGCAGATACGCAGTATTTT.

This clonotype came up many times. The chain is built from TRBV10-3 and TRBJ1-1, with a weak D call TRBD1 (6 bases). Germline CDR1 and CDR2: ENHRY and SYGVKD. Trimming took 4 bases from V and 1 from J, leaving 10 bases between them. This CDR3 spans 14 amino acids. The CDR3 region has the DNA TGTGCCATCAGTGCACAGGGTCAGAACACTGAAGCTTTCTTT. The encoded protein is CAISAQGQNTEAFF.

This clonotype was recorded a few times. The chain combines TRBV28 with TRBJ1-1; no definite D call. This CDR3 spans 14 amino acids. V shed 6 bases and J shed 4 bases, with 15 bases lying between them. In germline, CDR1 is MDHEN, CDR2 SYDVKM. CDR3 DNA: TGTGCCAGCAGCTCCACGGGCCTCGGCACTGAAGCTTTCTTT. Protein product: CASSSTGLGTEAFF.

The genes are TRBV19 and TRBJ2-3; tentative D call: TRBD2 (6 bases). From germline, CDR1 is LNHDA and CDR2 SQIVND (reference sequence). The CDR3 spans 16 residues. Trimming shortened V by 2 bases and J by 2 bases, and 14 bases separated the two germline ends. The DNA for the CDR3 is TGTGCCAGTAGTATATTTTGGGGACTGACCACAGATACGCAGTATTTT. It yields the protein CASSIFWGLTTDTQYF. Full variable domain (rest looked up from reference TRBV19 and TRBJ2-3): DGGITQSPKYLFRKEGQNVTLSCEQNLNHDAMYWYRQDPGQGLRLIYYSQIVNDFQKGDIAEGYSVSREKKESFPLTVTSAQKNPTAFYLCASSIFWGLTTDTQYFGPGTRLTVL.

This clonotype was detected ten times or more. At one end the junction does not follow the germline gene, possibly because of a read error. V is TRBV28 and J is TRBJ2-1, with D hard to call. Germline loops: CDR1 MDHEN, CDR2 SYDVKM. The CDR3 contains 12 residues. CDR3 loop: CASSLSYHEQFF. CDR3 bases: TGTGCCAGCAGTTTAAGCTACCATGAGCAGTTCTTC.

This clonotype was observed many times. This sequence joins TRBV7-6 and TRBJ2-1; no firm D call. The ends were cut back, 0 bases at V and 7 bases at J, with 16 bases in the middle. Looked up from germline, CDR1 is SGHVS and CDR2 is FNYEAQ. The CDR3 is 16 residues long. The chain's CDR3 is CASSLALGHVKNEQFF. The CDR3 coding sequence is TGTGCCAGCAGCTTAGCCTTAGGGCACGTCAAGAATGAGCAGTTCTTC.

In its sample, this clonotype was seen many times. The CDR3 coding sequence is TGTGCCAGCAGCTTTCACACAACCTACGAGCAGTACTTC. Encoded protein: CASSFHTTYEQYF. This sequence joins TRBV11-2 and TRBJ2-7; no reliable D call. Germline assignment: CDR1 SGHAT and CDR2 FQNNGV. The CDR3 has 13 residues. The ends were cut back, 3 bases at V and 2 bases at J, with 8 bases in the middle.

The genes are TRBV10-3 and TRBJ2-7; perhaps TRBD1 as D (5 bases). This CDR3 contains 14 residues. Trimming left V 0 bases short and J 6 bases short, with 12 bases between. CDR1 is ENHRY and CDR2 is SYGVKD in the germline V gene. CDR3 sequence reads: CAISESVRASEQYF. CDR3 bases: TGTGCCATCAGTGAGTCAGTCAGGGCGTCCGAGCAGTACTTC.

This clonotype has at least ten counts. The chain links TRBV28 to TRBJ2-1, with D perhaps matching TRBD2 (5 bases). From germline, CDR1 is MDHEN and CDR2 SYDVKM. The CDR3 loop spans 12 amino acids. V was cut by 7 bases and J by 5 bases, with 9 bases left in between. The CDR3 protein is CASMEVHNEQFF. The CDR3 DNA follows: TGTGCCAGCATGGAGGTGCACAATGAGCAGTTCTTC.

This clonotype has a handful of counts. The missing conserved phenylalanine or tryptophan at the end of this CDR3 makes a read error likely. Because the CDR3's place on the DNA is in doubt, the DNA is left out and the CDR3 is given as listed by TCRdb. The chain couples TRBV28 to TRBJ1-2. The CDR3 length is 12 residues, termini included. Germline V CDR1 and CDR2: MDHEN, SYDVKM. The CDR3 loop is CASSLRAGPVNA.

This clonotype was seen repeatedly, ten times or more. The V and J genes are TRBV29-1 and TRBJ1-1; D unresolved. CDR3 length equals 11 residues. Germline values: CDR1 SQVTM, CDR2 ANQGSEA. V lost 7 bases and J lost 5, with 11 bases in between. CDR3 in DNA: TGCAGCGGGGTTCTTGGGACTGAAGCTTTCTTT. It is translated as CSGVLGTEAFF.

This rearrangement joins TRBV7-9 to TRBJ1-2; no definite D call. CDR1 is SEHNR and CDR2 is FQNEAQ in the germline V gene (reference sequence). V lost 5 bases to trimming and J lost 4 bases, with 14 bases between them. This CDR3 comprises 14 residues. The CDR3 coding sequence is TGTGCCAGCAGCCCCCCCCGGGAGACCTATGGCTACACCTTC. Translation: CASSPPRETYGYTF. The whole variable domain, filled in from reference TRBV7-9 and TRBJ1-2, reads DTGVSQNPRHKITKRGQNVTFRCDPISEHNRLYWYRQTLGQGPEFLTYFQNEAQLEKSRLLSDRFSAERPKGSFSTLEIQRTEQGDSAMYLCASSPPRETYGYTFGSGTRLTVV.

This chain connects TRBV30 to TRBJ2-5; TRBD2 might be the D (7 bases). This CDR3 region has 14 residues. The V gene lost 7 bases and the J gene lost 2 bases, with 17 bases spanning the gap. The V gene's germline CDR1 is GTSNPN and CDR2 SVGIG (reference sequence). CDR3 sequence: CAFQQGGGQETQYF. CDR3 bases: TGTGCCTTCCAGCAGGGAGGGGGACAAGAGACCCAGTACTTC.